This TCR beta chain came from a study of CD8+ T cells in alopecia areata listed by TCRdb under 2018. Turning to the overall study: Treated patients were enrolled in an open-label pilot trial of oral tofacitinib at 5 to 10 mg twice daily for moderate-to-severe alopecia areata. Patients received tofacitinib for 6 to 18 months and were then followed off drug for 6 months to check for delayed response and recurrence. TCRbeta CDR3 regions were amplified by immunoSEQ multiplex PCR with 35 Vbeta forward and 13 Jbeta reverse primers. In humans, TCRbeta sequencing was performed on scalp tissue and on sorted CD4+ and CD8+ peripheral blood T cells from healthy controls and from patients with patchy or totalis/universalis alopecia areata. Tofacitinib-treated patients had biopsies at baseline and at 4 and 24 weeks of treatment, with a later scalp biopsy in several patients. The study used high-throughput TCRbeta sequencing to examine T cell clonal expansion in alopecia areata, in both the C3H/HeJ mouse model and human patients. RNA was obtained with the PAXgene miRNA kit for fixed scalp, the miRNeasy kit for PBMCs, and the RNeasy kit for mouse skin. Scalp clonality was compared across normal scalp (n=4), patchy alopecia areata scalp (n=8), and alopecia totalis/universalis scalp (n=8).

From the germline V gene, CDR1 is KGHSH and CDR2 is LQKENI. From V the trimming removes 4 bases and from J it removes 2 bases, while the gene matches leave 2 bases of the junction unaccounted for. From its cysteine to its phenylalanine, the CDR3 spans 15 amino acids. The entry retains the CDR3 DNA only, 45 bases that are in frame from base 1. The investigation overall reported the following: Scalp TCR repertoire analysis is complicated because resident alphabeta T cells in normal human skin are also sequenced, whereas mouse skin is dominated by gammadelta T cells. Higher clonality and more expanded CD8+ clones were observed in lesional scalp than in normal scalp, particularly in alopecia totalis/universalis, a finding suggestive of antigenic drive. Compared with mice, TCR sequences shared between patients were less clear, possibly partly because of HLA diversity across the patient population.

The library was obtained by the immunoSEQ multiplex PCR assay. For TCR sequencing, RNA was extracted from every sample and reverse transcribed into cDNA to serve as template. First-strand cDNA was synthesized with SuperScript III using a 2:1 mix of oligo-dT and random hexamers. A synthetic immune receptor repertoire was used to measure amplification bias, and any remaining bias was corrected computationally. Per the source publication's procedure: Raw reads were preprocessed to remove errors, and CDR3 was defined by IMGT conventions from the conserved cysteine to phenylalanine. Clonality was calculated as 1 minus Shannon entropy normalized by log2 of the number of productive unique TCRs. Whether scalp clones were CD4 or CD8 was inferred by matching scalp TCRbeta sequences against CD4 and CD8 repertoires sorted from blood. TCRdb limited this immuneACCESS table to in-frame rearrangements with V and J called. A share of clones is missing; checked studies link under half to unresolved V genes, and the rest is unexplained. V and J calls plus clone size are reproduced from that table; the DNA served to infer D and trimming. This sample gives roughly 170,000 clones in total; around three fifths of them show up just once. The top ten clones comprise approximately 14% of the sample.

Explained via the paper, the time point label denotes: baseline before oral tofacitinib. Lesional scalp punch biopsies and peripheral blood were collected from alopecia areata patients. PBMCs were separated by density centrifugation and stained for CD3, CD4 and CD8, after which CD4+ and CD8+ T cells were sorted on a FACSAria. About this clone: Its specific antigen is unknown. The record has no base qualities; no much larger clone is one base away.

The sequencing used CD4+ T cells sorted from blood, collected at week 0. The rearranged chain carries TRBV18 and TRBJ2-5; 12 central nucleotides agree with TRBD2. The sequence was obtained from a human donor with alopecia areata. The CDR3 protein sequence reads: CASSLGLAGQETQYF. The bases read TGTGCCAGCTCACTAGGACTAGCGGGGCAAGAGACCCAGTACTTC.